A selection of T cell receptor beta chains follows, all from one sample in a study of blood T cell repertoires in COVID-19. Profiled with immunoSEQ multiplex PCR; TCRdb holds only in-frame clones, not every one. The sample gives 270,000 or so clones, 70% to 90% of which show up once; over 1% is in the top ten. Input material: PBMCs or T cells enriched from blood (not recorded which). The receptors stem from a middle-aged woman with acute COVID-19. Each CDR3 is given with its conserved first and last residue. The D gene is left open where the match is weak. The size entry is marked missing in some rows and otherwise reads once, few, many or a size class.

cdr3_aa cdr3_nt v_call d_call clone_size cdr3_length j_call
CASSYSDKKNIQYF TGTGCCAGCAGTTACTCAGACAAGAAAAACATTCAGTACTTC TRBV6-5 . . 14 TRBJ2-4
CATSDTQGGHEQFF TGTGCCACCAGTGATACTCAGGGAGGGCATGAGCAGTTCTTC TRBV24-1 TRBD2 . 14 TRBJ2-1
CASSRTGTVTGELFF TGTGCCAGCAGCAGGACAGGGACGGTCACCGGGGAGCTGTTTTTT TRBV5-4 TRBD1 . 15 TRBJ2-2
CASSSGQGVYEKLFF TGTGCCAGCAGCTCCGGACAGGGGGTCTATGAAAAACTGTTTTTT TRBV5-5 TRBD1 . 15 TRBJ1-4
CASSLRVQGDEKLFF TGTGCCAGCTCCCTCAGAGTCCAGGGGGATGAAAAACTGTTTTTT TRBV18 TRBD1 . 15 TRBJ1-4
CASKGYQKLSPQHF TGTGCCAGCAAGGGGTATCAAAAGTTGTCGCCCCAGCATTTT TRBV27 . . 14 TRBJ1-5
CASSFRGSNQPQHF TGTGCCAGCAGTTTTAGGGGGAGCAATCAGCCCCAGCATTTT TRBV28 . . 14 TRBJ1-5
CASSLVRLQTYEQYF TGTGCCAGCAGTTTAGTGAGACTCCAAACATACGAGCAGTACTTC TRBV27 . . 15 TRBJ2-7
CASRLFSNQPQHF TGTGCCAGCAGACTGTTTAGCAATCAGCCCCAGCATTTT TRBV6-5 . . 13 TRBJ1-5
CASSESGGTSGELFF TGTGCCAGCAGTGAGAGCGGGGGTACTTCCGGGGAGCTGTTTTTT TRBV6-4 TRBD2 . 15 TRBJ2-2
CASSVADGGTNTIYF TGTGCCAGCAGCGTAGCAGATGGAGGGACGAACACCATATATTTT TRBV9 . . 15 TRBJ1-3
CASSKEVGYGYTF TGTGCCAGCAGTAAAGAGGTGGGCTATGGCTACACCTTC TRBV27 . . 13 TRBJ1-2
CASSLDPGTGISEQYF TGTGCCAGCAGTTTAGACCCCGGGACAGGGATAAGTGAGCAGTACTTC TRBV27 TRBD1 . 16 TRBJ2-7
CASSEGQVGNTIYF TGTGCCAGCAGTGAAGGACAAGTTGGAAACACCATATATTTT TRBV2 . . 14 TRBJ1-3
CASSESISGKDTQYF TGCGCCAGCAGTGAGTCGATCAGCGGGAAAGATACGCAGTATTTT TRBV10-1 TRBD2 . 15 TRBJ2-3
CASSLSRETQYF TGTGCCAGCAGCTTATCCCGAGAGACCCAGTACTTC TRBV7-2 . few 12 TRBJ2-5
CASRRTGAPYEQYF TGTGCCAGTAGGAGGACAGGCGCGCCCTACGAGCAGTACTTC TRBV19 TRBD1 . 14 TRBJ2-7
CASRGQPNEKLFF TGTGCCAGCAGGGGACAACCGAATGAAAAACTGTTTTTT TRBV11-3 . . 13 TRBJ1-4
CASSQDTDRGGYGYTF TGTGCCAGCAGCCAAGATACCGACAGGGGCGGCTATGGCTACACCTTC TRBV3-1/TRBV3-2 TRBD1 . 16 TRBJ1-2
CASSLASGTEGYTF TGTGCCAGCAGCTTAGCTTCCGGGACAGAAGGCTACACCTTC TRBV7-8 TRBD1 . 14 TRBJ1-2
CASGLVLAAYNEQFF TGTGCTAGTGGTTTGGTACTAGCGGCCTACAATGAGCAGTTCTTC TRBV12-5 TRBD2 . 15 TRBJ2-1
CASSISGPREQYF TGTGCCAGCAGCATAAGCGGCCCGAGGGAGCAGTACTTC TRBV12-3/TRBV12-4 . . 13 TRBJ2-7
CASSLNRAVTEAFF TGTGCCAGCAGCTTGAACAGGGCGGTCACTGAAGCTTTCTTT TRBV5-5 . . 14 TRBJ1-1
CASSQPRTGDGQSYNSPLHF TGTGCCAGCAGCCAACCCCGGACAGGGGACGGTCAGTCCTATAATTCACCCCTCCACTTT TRBV3-1/TRBV3-2 TRBD1 once 20 TRBJ1-6
CAISESAGWNTEAFF TGTGCCATCAGTGAGTCGGCAGGGTGGAACACTGAAGCTTTCTTT TRBV10-3 . . 15 TRBJ1-1
CSARGGEAFF TGCAGCGCCCGGGGGGGTGAAGCTTTCTTT TRBV29-1 . . 10 TRBJ1-1
CASSEASYGYTF TGTGCCAGCAGTGAAGCCAGCTATGGCTACACCTTC TRBV6-1 . few 12 TRBJ1-2
CASSPGSGNEQFF TGTGCCAGCAGTCCGGGGAGCGGGAATGAGCAGTTCTTC TRBV28 . . 13 TRBJ2-1
CASTRTRGNSPLHF TGTGCCAGCACTCGGACCAGGGGTAATTCACCCCTCCACTTT TRBV6-5 . . 14 TRBJ1-6
CASSSQGSQPQHF TGTGCCAGCAGTTCGCAGGGCAGTCAGCCCCAGCATTTT TRBV12-3/TRBV12-4 . . 13 TRBJ1-5
CASSLVAGGFLGEQYF TGTGCCAGCAGCTTAGTAGCGGGAGGGTTCCTAGGGGAGCAGTACTTC TRBV7-2 TRBD2 . 16 TRBJ2-7
CAISESSGITDTQYF TGTGCCATCAGTGAGAGTAGCGGGATCACAGATACGCAGTATTTT TRBV10-3 TRBD2 . 15 TRBJ2-3
CASVGEGSGHNEQFF TGTGCCAGCGTAGGAGAAGGCAGCGGACACAATGAGCAGTTCTTC TRBV19 . once 15 TRBJ2-1
CASSPGAGGSSYNEQFF TGTGCCAGCAGCCCTGGGGCGGGAGGTAGCTCCTACAATGAGCAGTTCTTC TRBV7-3 TRBD2 . 17 TRBJ2-1
CASSPLGGGRLAGQEGETQYF TGTGCCAGCAGCCCCTTAGGGGGGGGACGACTAGCGGGCCAGGAGGGGGAGACCCAGTACTTC TRBV9 TRBD2 . 21 TRBJ2-5
CASSYGRTSGDQETQYF TGTGCCAGCAGTTATGGGAGGACTAGCGGAGACCAAGAGACCCAGTACTTC TRBV27 TRBD2 . 17 TRBJ2-5
CASSIRSGQGYNSPLHF TGTGCCAGCAGTATACGATCAGGACAGGGGTATAATTCACCCCTCCACTTT TRBV27 TRBD1 . 17 TRBJ1-6
CSVDGGGTGELFF TGCAGCGTTGATGGGGGAGGCACCGGGGAGCTGTTTTTT TRBV29-1 . few 13 TRBJ2-2
CASSLLGQNNSPLHF TGTGCCAGCAGTTTATTGGGACAGAATAATTCACCCCTCCACTTT TRBV27 TRBD1 . 15 TRBJ1-6
CASSSGQGEYIQYF TGTGCCAGCAGCTCTGGACAGGGCGAGTACATTCAGTACTTC TRBV7-9 TRBD1 . 14 TRBJ2-4
CASSPGVWNTEAFF TGCGCCAGCAGCCCGGGAGTTTGGAACACTGAAGCTTTCTTT TRBV5-1 . few 14 TRBJ1-1
CASRASSLYGNTIYF TGTGCCAGCCGTGCCTCAAGTCTATACGGAAACACCATATATTTT TRBV14 . once 15 TRBJ1-3
CASSRGPSGSAVEETQYF TGTGCCAGCTCACGAGGACCATCAGGGTCGGCTGTAGAAGAGACCCAGTACTTC TRBV18 . . 18 TRBJ2-5
CASSRSTSAGTGELFF TGTGCCAGCAGTCGCTCGACTAGCGCTGGCACCGGGGAGCTGTTTTTT TRBV28 TRBD2 . 16 TRBJ2-2
CATVESGTYNEQFF TGTGCCACCGTTGAGAGCGGGACCTACAATGAGCAGTTCTTC TRBV28 TRBD2 once 14 TRBJ2-1
CASSWGRGQGADGYTF TGCGCCAGCAGCTGGGGGCGCGGACAGGGGGCGGATGGCTACACCTTC TRBV5-1 TRBD1 . 16 TRBJ1-2
CATSDPVAGDSYEQYF TGTGCCACCAGTGACCCGGTGGCAGGGGATTCCTACGAGCAGTACTTC TRBV24-1 . . 16 TRBJ2-7
CASSLDPGGMNTEAFF TGCGCCAGCAGCTTGGATCCAGGGGGCATGAACACTGAAGCTTTCTTT TRBV5-1 TRBD1 . 16 TRBJ1-1
CASSTRSHDRGQDGYTF TGTGCCAGCAGTACTAGATCCCACGACAGGGGGCAGGATGGCTACACCTTC TRBV6-2/TRBV6-3 TRBD1 once 17 TRBJ1-2
CASSLDLSSRWSEAFF TGTGCCAGCAGCTTAGATCTTTCGTCCCGATGGAGTGAAGCTTTCTTT TRBV11-3 . . 16 TRBJ1-1